This T cell receptor beta chain comes out of a study of blood T cell repertoires in COVID-19. The germline V gene has CDR1 LNHDA and CDR2 SQIVND (reference sequence). The CDR3 loop spans 15 amino acids. With V trimmed by 3 bases and J by 0 bases, 1 base remained unmatched. Clones were read by immunoSEQ multiplex PCR, and TCRdb kept only the in-frame ones, dropping some. Seen here are almost 55,000 clones, around 78% observed once, and the top ten hold about 5.8%. V usage is TRBV19 and J usage is TRBJ2-2; 7 positions agree with TRBD1. Specimen: peripheral blood. The TCR sequence derives from a human donor in a cohort sampled during active COVID-19. For the CDR3, the DNA is TGTGCCAGTAGTATGCAGGGGGCGAACACCGGGGAGCTGTTTTTT. Protein: CASSMQGANTGELFF.